A selection of T cell receptor beta chains follows, all from one sample in a study of cytomegalovirus exposure and HLA in healthy donors. Data came from immunoSEQ multiplex PCR; TCRdb stores just in-frame clones and leaves some out. Seen here are about 140,000 clones, roughly 77% observed once, and the top ten hold 1.5% to 2%. Sequencing was carried out using PBMCs. These receptors were collected from a woman younger than 45 in good health and CMV-seronegative. Both conserved end residues are part of each CDR3.

v_gene: TRBV2
len: 12
CDR3aa: CASSERTGTQFF

v_gene: TRBV5-5
len: 16
CDR3aa: CASSAGTGSYYNEQFF

v_gene: TRBV28
len: 22
CDR3aa: CASSPEPGQLLAGGPGTDTQYF

v_gene: TRBV6-5
len: 15
CDR3aa: CASSTGSRPTGELFF

v_gene: TRBV6-1
len: 13
CDR3aa: CASRDRVDQPQHF

v_gene: TRBV5-5
len: 18
CDR3aa: CASSLRLAGGMNTGELFF

v_gene: TRBV2
len: 16
CDR3aa: CASSFYRGGSGSEQYF

v_gene: TRBV18
len: 16
CDR3aa: CASSSTGWVAPDTQYF

v_gene: TRBV11-2
len: 13
CDR3aa: CASSSSPNSPLHF

v_gene: TRBV19
len: 15
CDR3aa: CASSIRAGGVETQYF

v_gene: TRBV29-1
len: 13
CDR3aa: CSVAGGLGQPQHF

v_gene: TRBV21-1
len: 18
CDR3aa: CASSKTPRQGYSGNTIYF

v_gene: TRBV2
len: 14
CDR3aa: CASRLLRGSYEQYF